A single sample gave rise to the 22 T cell receptor beta chains below, sequenced in a study of T cell therapy after organ transplantation. Repertoires were generated with immunoSEQ multiplex PCR, while TCRdb's copy carries only in-frame clones and drops some. This table has roughly 48,000 clones, 94% appearing once. No antigens are known for them. This specimen consisted of CD8+ T cells from blood, obtained before autologous CMV-specific T cell therapy. These receptors all stem from a human patient who had received a solid organ transplant and had CMV disease.

This chain connects TRBV19 to TRBJ2-1; 9 nucleotides agree with TRBD2. J lost 7 bases, V lost 5 bases, and 6 bases had no gene match. The CDR3 is 14 amino acids. Germline CDR1 and CDR2: LNHDA and SQIVND (reference sequence). CDR3 DNA sequence: TGTGCCAGTAGTCTTTTTCTAGCGGGGAATGAGCAGTTCTTC. As protein: CASSLFLAGNEQFF. Together with reference TRBV19 and TRBJ2-1, the CDR3 gives the full variable domain: DGGITQSPKYLFRKEGQNVTLSCEQNLNHDAMYWYRQDPGQGLRLIYYSQIVNDFQKGDIAEGYSVSREKKESFPLTVTSAQKNPTAFYLCASSLFLAGNEQFFGPGTRLTVL.

DNA for the CDR3: TGTGCCAGATACAGGGGAGAAGCCTCAAATCAGCCCCAGCATTTT. Its translation is CARYRGEASNQPQHF. J is TRBJ1-5 and V is TRBV19, with 7 bases lining up with TRBD1. CDR3 size: 15 residues. J lost 4 bases, V lost 9 bases, and 12 bases had no gene match. Germline loops: CDR1 LNHDA, CDR2 SQIVND (reference sequence). Looking up the rest from reference TRBV19 and TRBJ1-5 gives the full variable domain: DGGITQSPKYLFRKEGQNVTLSCEQNLNHDAMYWYRQDPGQGLRLIYYSQIVNDFQKGDIAEGYSVSREKKESFPLTVTSAQKNPTAFYLCARYRGEASNQPQHFGDGTRLSIL.

This clone was detected only once. The CDR3 coding sequence is TGTGCCAGCAGCCAGGATACAGGGTTTAACTATGGCTACACCTTC. It codes for CASSQDTGFNYGYTF. The rearrangement links TRBV14 to TRBJ1-2; D is perhaps TRBD1 (6 bases). V shed 3 bases and J shed 1 base, with 12 bases lying between them. Per the germline V gene, CDR1 is SGHDN and CDR2 is FVKESK. The CDR3 runs 15 residues.

This clone is a singleton in its sample. This chain links TRBV19 with TRBJ2-1; D is unclear. CDR1 and CDR2 from the germline V gene are LNHDA and SQIVND (reference sequence). Trimming left V 4 bases short and J 0 bases short, with 10 bases between. This CDR3 spans 15 amino acids. For the CDR3, the DNA is TGTGCCAGTAGTACGAGCGCCAGCTCCTACAATGAGCAGTTCTTC. As protein: CASSTSASSYNEQFF.

The chain uses TRBV4-1 and TRBJ2-7; D may match TRBD1 or TRBD2 (5 bases each). Germline V gene data show CDR1 as MGHRA and CDR2 as YSYEKL. With 6 bases removed from V and 3 bases from J, the gap between germline ends came to 15 bases. The CDR3 totals 14 residues. The CDR3 sequence is CASSYRDGFYEQYF. For the CDR3, the DNA is TGCGCCAGCAGTTACCGGGACGGCTTCTACGAGCAGTACTTC.

The V and J genes are TRBV7-9 and TRBJ2-7; 10 bases line up with TRBD2. V trimming: 6 bases; J trimming: 1 base; junction bases outside the gene matches: 9. In germline, CDR1 is SEHNR, CDR2 FQNEAQ (reference sequence). The CDR3 loop spans 16 amino acids. The CDR3 DNA sequence: TGTGCCAGCAGACAGACCGGGACTAGCGTATCCTACGAGCAGTACTTC. Protein sequence: CASRQTGTSVSYEQYF.

The chain uses TRBV4-1 and TRBJ2-2; a weak D match, TRBD1 (7 bases). Trimming removed 4 bases from V and 0 bases from J, with 21 bases in between. CDR3 length equals 19 residues. Looked up from germline, CDR1 is MGHRA and CDR2 is YSYEKL. CDR3 amino acids: CASSLPAGQMGSNTGELFF. As DNA, the CDR3 is TGCGCCAGCAGCCTACCTGCGGGACAGATGGGATCGAACACCGGGGAGCTGTTTTTT.

V gene TRBV4-2 combines with J gene TRBJ1-1; 10 bases are a match to TRBD1. CDR1 is LGHNA, CDR2 YNFKEQ, per germline. The V gene end was trimmed by 0 bases and the J gene end by 8 bases; junction bases not matched to a gene: 6. The CDR3 length is 15 residues. The CDR3 nucleotides read TGTGCCAGCAGCCAAGACGGGACAGGGGTCCCCGAAGCTTTCTTT. Translated, it gives CASSQDGTGVPEAFF.

The chain is built from TRBV6-5 and TRBJ1-2; a possible D gene is TRBD1 (5 bases). The V gene's germline CDR1 is MNHEY and CDR2 SVGAGI. V was pared by 4 bases and J by 2 bases, with 8 bases between. The CDR3 has 13 residues. The CDR3: CASSLTENYGYTF. The CDR3 bases are TGTGCCAGCAGTTTGACAGAGAACTATGGCTACACCTTC.

This chain joins TRBV9 and TRBJ2-2; TRBD2 agrees at 9 bases. The trim removed 4 bases at V and 1 base at J, leaving 5 bases unmatched. The V gene's germline CDR1 is SGDLS and CDR2 YYNGEE. The CDR3 contains 16 residues. The CDR3 DNA follows: TGTGCCAGCAGCCACCGGACTAGCGAGAACACCGGGGAGCTGTTTTTT. This encodes CASSHRTSENTGELFF.

The chain links TRBV30 to TRBJ1-5; TRBD1 might be the D (5 bases). V was cut by 0 bases and J by 5 bases, with 11 bases left in between. The CDR3 extends over 14 amino acids. Germline V gives CDR1 GTSNPN, CDR2 SVGIG (reference sequence). CDR3 residues: CAWSVTKGDQPQHF. The CDR3 DNA reads TGTGCCTGGAGTGTAACGAAAGGGGATCAGCCCCAGCATTTT.

The V call is TRBV29-1, the J call TRBJ2-1, with 10 nucleotides matching TRBD2. V gave up 5 bases and J gave up 3 bases; unmatched junction bases: 1. CDR1 SQVTM and CDR2 ANQGSEA come from the germline V gene. The CDR3 is 13 amino acids. The CDR3 is CSVWTSGYNEQFF. The DNA of the CDR3 is TGCAGCGTTTGGACTAGCGGCTACAATGAGCAGTTCTTC.

The J gene is TRBJ1-5, the V gene TRBV5-6; D gene ambiguous. This CDR3 comprises 15 residues. The germline gives CDR1 SGHDT, CDR2 YYEEEE. Trimming took off 3 bases at V and 2 bases at J, with 12 bases between the two ends. CDR3 protein: CASSWGLRGNQPQHF. DNA for the CDR3: TGTGCCAGCAGCTGGGGATTGAGGGGCAATCAGCCCCAGCATTTT.

V and J are TRBV11-2 and TRBJ2-7, with a possible D match to TRBD1 (5 bases). The germline CDR1 and CDR2 sequences are SGHAT and FQNNGV. The CDR3 is 12 residues long. The germline V and J ends were trimmed by 5 bases and 2 bases, with 7 bases remaining between them. CDR3 nucleotides: TGTGCCAGCAGCCCGGACACCTACGAGCAGTACTTC. It translates to CASSPDTYEQYF.

This clone was found once. The gene calls are TRBV6-1 and TRBJ1-2, with D maybe TRBD1 (6 bases). Germline V gene lookup returns CDR1 MNHNS and CDR2 SASEGT. The CDR3 is 15 amino acids. The ends were cut back, 3 bases at V and 4 bases at J, with 15 bases in the middle. The CDR3 loop reads CASSESGAGGYGYTF. Written as DNA, the CDR3 is TGTGCCAGCAGTGAGTCGGGGGCAGGAGGCTATGGCTACACCTTC.

The chain couples TRBV30 to TRBJ1-2, with D maybe TRBD1 (6 bases). V was clipped by 0 bases and J by 5 bases, with 10 bases between them. The CDR3 loop spans 13 amino acids. Germline V gives CDR1 GTSNPN, CDR2 SVGIG (reference sequence). The CDR3 loop reads CAWSVFQGYGYTF. The CDR3, as DNA: TGTGCCTGGAGTGTATTCCAGGGGTATGGCTACACCTTC. The complete variable domain, with remaining parts taken from reference TRBV30 and TRBJ1-2, reads SQTIHQWPATLVQPVGSPLSLECTVEGTSNPNLYWYRQAAGRGLQLLFYSVGIGQISSEVPQNLSASRPQDRQFILSSKKLLLSDSGFYLCAWSVFQGYGYTFGSGTRLTVV.

The sample holds one count of this clone. V gene TRBV27 combines with J gene TRBJ1-6; 7 nucleotides agree with TRBD1. CDR1 is MNHEY, CDR2 SMNVEV, per germline (reference sequence). Unmatched junction bases numbered 17, after V lost 4 bases and J lost 11 bases. The CDR3 totals 17 residues. DNA for the CDR3: TGTGCCAGCAGTTCAATAGACAGGGAGGGCCAAAACGCACCCCTCCACTTT. Translation gives CASSSIDREGQNAPLHF.

In this sample, this clone turned up once. The chain recombines TRBV10-3 with TRBJ1-4, with D perhaps TRBD1 (5 bases). Per the germline V gene, CDR1 is ENHRY and CDR2 is SYGVKD. The germline V and J ends were trimmed by 3 bases and 0 bases, with 11 bases remaining between them. CDR3 length: 16 amino acids. Here the CDR3 DNA reads TGTGCCATCAGTGATACTGGCAGGGCAACTAATGAAAAACTGTTTTTT. Translated, it gives CAISDTGRATNEKLFF.

The J gene is TRBJ2-1, the V gene TRBV27; possible D gene TRBD2, 5 bases. The length of the CDR3 is 16 residues. With 5 bases removed from V and 0 bases from J, the gap between germline ends came to 14 bases. The germline V gene encodes CDR1 MNHEY and CDR2 SMNVEV (reference sequence). The CDR3 sequence: CASSLSPGSSYNEQFF. As DNA, the CDR3 is TGTGCCAGCAGTCTTTCCCCGGGGAGCTCCTACAATGAGCAGTTCTTC.

The gene calls are TRBV4-2 and TRBJ2-7, with 9 nucleotides matching TRBD1. The CDR3 has 14 residues. CDR1 and CDR2 from the germline V gene are LGHNA and YNFKEQ. Trimming removed 4 bases from V and 4 bases from J; junction bases left unmatched: 5. The CDR3 DNA reads TGTGCCAGCAGCCCGGGACAGGGACTTTACGAGCAGTACTTC. Translating it yields CASSPGQGLYEQYF.

The V and J genes are TRBV30 and TRBJ1-5; TRBD1 might be the D (5 bases). Trimming shortened V by 0 bases and J by 0 bases, and 12 bases separated the two germline ends. This CDR3 is built from 16 residues. Germline V gene lookup returns CDR1 GTSNPN and CDR2 SVGIG (reference sequence). The CDR3 DNA reads TGTGCCTGGAGTGTAGGGCCAGGGTATAGCAATCAGCCCCAGCATTTT. Translated, it gives CAWSVGPGYSNQPQHF.

The chain joins TRBV15 to TRBJ1-3; D unclear. The CDR3 runs to 13 residues. The germline V gene encodes CDR1 LNHNV and CDR2 YYDKDF (reference sequence). V was cut by 1 base and J by 2 bases, with 3 bases left in between. The CDR3 here is CATSRVTGNTIYF. DNA for the CDR3: TGTGCCACCAGCAGAGTGACTGGAAACACCATATATTTT.